This T cell receptor (beta chain) appears in the sequencing data of a study of T cells after posttransplantation cyclophosphamide. Study-level results: Tissue-infiltrating T cells from skin or gut overlapped little with blood T cells.

Only a few counts were recorded for this clone. Its target is unknown. An end of the junction differs from the germline gene, which may be a read error. Repertoires were generated with immunoSEQ multiplex PCR, while TCRdb's copy carries only in-frame clones and drops some. The data show 40,000 to 45,000 clones, with none appearing a single time. The CDR3 totals 15 residues. The germline V gene encodes CDR1 SNHLY and CDR2 FYNNEI. Sequenced: PBMCs. The chain links TRBV2 to TRBJ2-4; TRBD2 matches at 9 bases. This receptor was obtained from a man in his forties in good health, CMV-negative, and a related stem cell transplant donor. In DNA, the CDR3 is TGTGCCAGCGCCTCCCCGGGACTAGCCAAAAACGTTCAGTACTTC. It is translated as CASASPGLAKNVQYF.